This TCR beta chain was sequenced during a study of shared T cell receptors in the human thymus. TCRdb's copy holds only in-frame clones and misses some; the assay was immunoSEQ multiplex PCR. Among hundreds of thousands of clones listed, 87% were seen once. This sample also belongs to another study, concerning human thymus T cells. That paper notes: Infants, healthy and Finnish, who were having corrective surgery for congenital heart defects served as donors. Thymic material originated from resections removed in the course of corrective heart surgery. Thymic and blood repertoires seemed to favor certain V and J genes. Related work showed strongly overlapping thymic repertoires across unrelated individuals.

This receptor was taken from a boy in the first two years of life with a congenital heart defect. Sequencing was performed on thymocytes.

The CDR3 is CASSPAEPFISYEQYF. CDR3 sequence (DNA): TGTGCCAGCAGCCCCGCGGAGCCATTTATCTCCTACGAGCAGTACTTC. The gene calls are TRBV7-9 and TRBJ2-7; D remains ambiguous. V lost 5 bases and J lost 0, with 17 bases in between. There are 16 residues in the CDR3. Germline V gene data show CDR1 as SEHNR and CDR2 as FQNEAQ (reference sequence).